A single sample is the source of the 29 T cell receptor beta chains below, sequenced in a study of OX40 agonist ivuxolimab in advanced cancers. Sequencing used immunoSEQ multiplex PCR; TCRdb keeps in-frame clones, though not all of them. The table has 65,000 to 95,000 clones, 87% seen once. This material consisted of CD4+ or CD8+ T cells sorted from blood, taken in a trial of the OX40 agonist ivuxolimab. These receptors originate from an adult with an advanced solid tumor such as melanoma, head and neck, liver or kidney cancer.

The V and J genes are TRBV6-5 and TRBJ2-2; maybe TRBD2 (6 bases). The V and J ends lost 6 bases and 2 bases respectively, with 13 bases between them. The CDR3 totals 15 residues. Germline loops: CDR1 MNHEY, CDR2 SVGAGI. The CDR3 sequence: CASRTGVRNTGELFF. In nucleotides, the CDR3 is TGTGCCAGCAGAACGGGGGTACGAAACACCGGGGAGCTGTTTTTT.

The chain links TRBV18 to TRBJ2-4, with D unresolved. This CDR3 has 15 amino acids. Germline-derived CDR1 and CDR2 are KGHSH and LQKENI. The germline V and J ends were trimmed by 3 bases and 3 bases, with 12 bases remaining between them. Written as DNA, the CDR3 is TGTGCCAGCTCACCGACTGGTCATAACAAAAACATTCAGTACTTC. It is translated as CASSPTGHNKNIQYF.

The V and J genes are TRBV19 and TRBJ1-5; 9 bases map to TRBD1. There are 16 residues in the CDR3. Germline V gene data show CDR1 as LNHDA and CDR2 as SQIVND (reference sequence). Germline trimming cut 6 bases from V and 0 bases from J; bases unmatched to any gene: 6. This CDR3 reads CASRGTGRGSNQPQHF. The CDR3 DNA follows: TGTGCCAGTAGGGGGACAGGGAGGGGTAGCAATCAGCCCCAGCATTTT.

The rearrangement joins TRBV10-2 to TRBJ1-3; D remains unclear. Germline V lookup: CDR1 WSHSY, CDR2 SAAADI. The V gene lost 8 bases and the J gene lost 0 bases, with 11 bases spanning the gap. The CDR3 spans 14 residues. The CDR3 bases are TGCGCCAGCTCGTCTGGCGCCTCTGGAAACACCATATATTTT. This encodes CASSSGASGNTIYF.

The CDR3 reads CASSGATDTQYF. Written as DNA, the CDR3 is TGTGCCAGCAGCGGGGCCACAGATACGCAGTATTTT. This chain links TRBV7-3 with TRBJ2-3; TRBD1 is a possible D gene (5 bases). The CDR3 extends over 12 amino acids. Germline V gene sequence: CDR1 SGHTA, CDR2 FQGTGA. Trimming left V 5 bases short and J 2 bases short, with 5 bases between.

The J gene is TRBJ2-5, the V gene TRBV7-9; 13 positions agree with TRBD2. The CDR3 spans 16 residues. The germline V gene has CDR1 SEHNR and CDR2 FQNEAQ (reference sequence). Germline trimming cut 5 bases from V and 2 bases from J; bases unmatched to any gene: 5. CDR3 nucleotides: TGTGCCAGCAGCCCTAGGGGACTAGCGGGGCAAGAGACCCAGTACTTC. This encodes CASSPRGLAGQETQYF.

This clone was detected once. This sequence joins TRBV11-2 and TRBJ2-1; 7 bases fit TRBD1. This CDR3 region has 16 residues. From germline, CDR1 is SGHAT and CDR2 FQNNGV. With 4 bases clipped from V and 7 bases from J, the junction kept 13 bases outside the gene matches. CDR3: CASSSRTGLTFNEQFF. The CDR3, as DNA: TGTGCCAGCAGCTCCCGGACAGGTCTGACCTTTAATGAGCAGTTCTTC.

This clone was recorded once. V is TRBV5-4 and J is TRBJ2-3; D gene unclear. The V gene lost 0 bases and the J gene lost 3 bases, with 8 bases spanning the gap. The CDR3 sequence is 14 residues long. Looked up from germline, CDR1 is SGHNT and CDR2 is YYREEE (reference sequence). The CDR3: CASSLGPDTDTQYF. The CDR3 DNA reads TGTGCCAGCAGCTTGGGGCCGGATACAGATACGCAGTATTTT.

The chain uses TRBV7-6 and TRBJ1-1; D gene uncertain. The CDR3 loop spans 14 amino acids. Germline V gene data show CDR1 as SGHVS and CDR2 as FNYEAQ. Trimming took off 5 bases at V and 1 base at J, with 11 bases between the two ends. The CDR3 is CASSPRGSNTEAFF. The CDR3 DNA follows: TGTGCCAGCAGCCCCCGGGGATCGAACACTGAAGCTTTCTTT.

The V gene is TRBV14, the J gene TRBJ2-5; D is unresolved. The length of the CDR3 is 12 residues. The V end was cut by 1 base, the J end by 5 bases, with 5 bases between. Germline CDR1 SGHDN, CDR2 FVKESK. The CDR3 sequence: CASSQVWETQYF. The CDR3 DNA is TGTGCCAGCAGCCAAGTGTGGGAGACCCAGTACTTC.

The chain is built from TRBV19 and TRBJ1-5; possibly TRBD1 for D (5 bases). From germline, CDR1 is LNHDA and CDR2 SQIVND (reference sequence). The V gene lost 3 bases and the J gene lost 4 bases, with 13 bases spanning the gap. CDR3 size: 15 residues. CDR3 residues: CASSIGQGKNQPQHF. CDR3 in DNA: TGTGCCAGTAGTATCGGTCAGGGAAAGAATCAGCCCCAGCATTTT.

The chain recombines TRBV9 with TRBJ2-3; D gene unclear. The CDR3 runs 15 residues. Per germline, CDR1 SGDLS and CDR2 YYNGEE. Trimming shortened V by 2 bases and J by 4 bases, and 14 bases separated the two germline ends. Here the CDR3 reads CASSVSGSSSDTQYF. CDR3 in DNA: TGTGCCAGCAGCGTGAGTGGTAGTAGCTCAGATACGCAGTATTTT.

V and J are TRBV11-3 and TRBJ2-2; no reliable D call. This CDR3 spans 13 amino acids. V lost 5 bases and J lost 5, with 9 bases in between. CDR1 is SGHNT and CDR2 is YENEEA in the germline V gene. The CDR3 reads CASSPTGTGELFF. CDR3 in DNA: TGTGCCAGCAGCCCTACGGGTACCGGGGAGCTGTTTTTT.

The genes are TRBV7-6 and TRBJ2-7, with 8 bases matching TRBD1. Germline V gene sequence: CDR1 SGHVS, CDR2 FNYEAQ. V was pared by 2 bases and J by 0 bases, with 12 bases of the junction left unmatched. This CDR3 contains 18 residues. The CDR3 sequence is CASSLTPGTGVGSYEQYF. CDR3 nucleotide sequence: TGTGCCAGCAGCTTAACGCCCGGGACAGGAGTCGGCTCCTACGAGCAGTACTTC.

The V gene is TRBV18, the J gene TRBJ2-5, with a weak D call TRBD2 (6 bases). CDR3 size: 14 residues. The germline V gene encodes CDR1 KGHSH and CDR2 LQKENI. The V end lost 4 bases, the J end lost 5 bases, and 14 bases lay between the germline ends. CDR3 coding DNA: TGTGCCAGCTCACTTGCGGCCCGGGGGGAGACCCAGTACTTC. Encoded protein: CASSLAARGETQYF.

This clone came up once. The chain couples TRBV11-2 to TRBJ1-2, with a tentative D call TRBD1 (6 bases). V lost 4 bases to trimming and J lost 3 bases, with 15 bases between them. Germline assignment: CDR1 SGHAT and CDR2 FQNNGV. This CDR3 contains 15 residues. The CDR3 loop reads CASSWSLRGDYGYTF. The CDR3 DNA reads as TGTGCCAGCAGCTGGTCCCTCAGGGGCGACTATGGCTACACCTTC.

The chain has TRBV28 and TRBJ1-1; D ambiguous. Between the trimmed V and J ends, which lost 2 bases and 8 bases, there was a span of 3 bases. CDR3 length equals 10 residues. The V gene's germline CDR1 is MDHEN and CDR2 SYDVKM. The CDR3 reads CASSLGEAFF. CDR3 nucleotides: TGTGCCAGCAGTTTAGGCGAAGCTTTCTTT.

The chain combines TRBV11-2 with TRBJ2-1, with 14 nucleotides matching TRBD2. The CDR3 contains 15 residues. Trimming at V came to 5 bases and at J to 8 bases, leaving 5 bases not matched to a gene. Looked up from germline, CDR1 is SGHAT and CDR2 is FQNNGV. The DNA for the CDR3 is TGTGCCAGCAGCCCCGGGACTAGCGGGAGCCATGAGCAGTTCTTC. It translates to CASSPGTSGSHEQFF. The full variable domain, with the rest looked up from reference TRBV11-2 and TRBJ2-1, is EAGVAQSPRYKIIEKRQSVAFWCNPISGHATLYWYQQILGQGPKLLIQFQNNGVVDDSQLPKDRFSAERLKGVDSTLKIQPAKLEDSAVYLCASSPGTSGSHEQFFGPGTRLTVL.

The V and J genes are TRBV27 and TRBJ1-6, with a possible D match to TRBD1 (5 bases). Trimming left V 5 bases short and J 8 bases short, with 16 bases between. Germline assignment: CDR1 MNHEY and CDR2 SMNVEV (reference sequence). The CDR3 has 15 amino acids. In nucleotides, the CDR3 is TGTGCCAGCAGTCTAACTCAGGGTAACGATTCACCCCTCCACTTT. Its protein product is CASSLTQGNDSPLHF.

The chain employs TRBV6-6 and TRBJ1-2, with a tentative D call TRBD1 (5 bases). Germline V gene sequence: CDR1 MNHNY, CDR2 SVGAGI (reference sequence). The CDR3 loop spans 14 amino acids. Trimming removed 7 bases from V and 2 bases from J, with 14 bases in between. CDR3 nucleotide sequence: TGTGCCAGCAAGGAGGGGCGAAAGAACTATGGCTACACCTTC. It is translated as CASKEGRKNYGYTF.

V is TRBV19 and J is TRBJ1-1; D is uncertain. This CDR3 contains 13 residues. The V gene's germline CDR1 is LNHDA and CDR2 SQIVND (reference sequence). V lost 4 bases and J 1 base, leaving 7 bases between the germline ends. The CDR3 DNA is TGTGCCAGTAGTACCTCGACGAACACTGAAGCTTTCTTT. It translates to CASSTSTNTEAFF.

CDR3 protein: CASSLQGLNEAFF. As DNA, the CDR3 is TGTGCCAGCAGCCTGCAGGGTCTGAATGAAGCTTTCTTT. V is TRBV5-4 and J is TRBJ1-1; D perhaps matches TRBD1 (5 bases). The germline V gene encodes CDR1 SGHNT and CDR2 YYREEE (reference sequence). Trimming cost V 4 bases and J 7 bases, with 14 bases left between them. The CDR3 sequence is 13 residues long.

This chain links TRBV28 with TRBJ2-5; TRBD2 agrees at 8 bases. Germline CDR1 MDHEN, CDR2 SYDVKM. The CDR3 contains 14 residues. V dropped 10 bases and J dropped 2; count of bases not matched to a gene: 9. The CDR3 reads CAKNGGGSQETQYF. CDR3 coding DNA: TGTGCCAAGAATGGCGGGGGGTCTCAAGAGACCCAGTACTTC.

This chain uses TRBV7-9 with TRBJ2-2; 8 bases agree with TRBD2. V lost 3 bases and J lost 6; bases outside the gene matches: 9. The CDR3 consists of 16 residues. Germline CDR1 reads SEHNR; CDR2 reads FQNEAQ (reference sequence). The CDR3 spells CASSLEVAGMSGELFF. As DNA, the CDR3 is TGTGCCAGCAGCTTGGAAGTAGCGGGGATGTCCGGGGAGCTGTTTTTT.

The gene calls are TRBV7-8 and TRBJ2-3; 8 nucleotides align to TRBD1. Germline V gives CDR1 SGHVS, CDR2 FQNEAQ. The CDR3 consists of 14 residues. Trimming cost V 5 bases and J 4 bases; bases outside gene matches: 5. The CDR3 DNA is TGTGCCAGCAGCGTGAGACAGGGGCCAGATACGCAGTATTTT. It codes for CASSVRQGPDTQYF. Looking up the rest from reference TRBV7-8 and TRBJ2-3 gives the full variable domain: GAGVSQSPRYKVAKRGQDVALRCDPISGHVSLFWYQQALGQGPEFLTYFQNEAQLDKSGLPSDRFFAERPEGSVSTLKIQRTQQEDSAVYLCASSVRQGPDTQYFGPGTRLTVL.

Comments on this clone: An end of the junction does not agree with germline; a read error may underlie this. The V and J genes are TRBV19 and TRBJ1-1; no definite D call. The CDR3 is 13 residues long. Germline-derived CDR1 and CDR2 are LNHDA and SQIVND (reference sequence). The CDR3 region has the DNA TGTGCCAGTAGTACCACATTGAACACTGAAGTTTTCTTT. The encoded protein is CASSTTLNTEVFF.

This sequence joins TRBV2 and TRBJ1-1; D unresolved. Trimming took 7 bases from V and 2 from J, leaving 8 bases between them. The germline CDR1 and CDR2 sequences are SNHLY and FYNNEI. The CDR3 contains 12 residues. The CDR3 DNA sequence: TGTGCCAGCACCACAAGTAACACTGAAGCTTTCTTT. Protein product: CASTTSNTEAFF.

This clone appeared a single time. The rearrangement uses TRBV6-5 and TRBJ2-2, with D maybe TRBD2 (5 bases). V was cut by 2 bases and J by 2 bases, with 6 bases left in between. The germline V gene has CDR1 MNHEY and CDR2 SVGAGI. CDR3 length: 14 amino acids. For the CDR3, the DNA is TGTGCCAGCAGTTACCGGGGTAACACCGGGGAGCTGTTTTTT. Its protein is CASSYRGNTGELFF.

The chain couples TRBV5-1 to TRBJ1-1; possible D gene TRBD1, 5 bases. Per germline, CDR1 SGHRS and CDR2 YFSETQ. This CDR3 is built from 14 residues. V was trimmed by 7 bases and J by 3 bases, leaving 16 bases between them. DNA for the CDR3: TGCGCCAGCGGATCGGGGCTGTTGGACACTGAAGCTTTCTTT. As protein: CASGSGLLDTEAFF.